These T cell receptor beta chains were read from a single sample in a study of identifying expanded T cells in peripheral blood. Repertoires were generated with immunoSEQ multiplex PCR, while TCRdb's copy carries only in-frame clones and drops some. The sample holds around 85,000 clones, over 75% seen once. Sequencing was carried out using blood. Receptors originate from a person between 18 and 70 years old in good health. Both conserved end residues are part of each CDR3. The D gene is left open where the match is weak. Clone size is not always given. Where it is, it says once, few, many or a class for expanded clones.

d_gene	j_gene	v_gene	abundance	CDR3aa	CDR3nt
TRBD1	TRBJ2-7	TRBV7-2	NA	CASSLVPTGTYEQYF	TGTGCCAGCAGCTTAGTTCCGACAGGGACCTACGAGCAGTACTTC
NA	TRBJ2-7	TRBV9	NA	CASSVQDMGYEQYF	TGTGCCAGCAGCGTACAGGACATGGGGTACGAGCAGTACTTC
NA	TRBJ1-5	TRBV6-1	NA	CASRESGNQPQHF	TGTGCCAGCAGGGAGAGCGGCAATCAGCCCCAGCATTTT
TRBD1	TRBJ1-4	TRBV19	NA	CASSRDRDNEKLFF	TGTGCCAGTAGTAGAGACAGGGATAATGAAAAACTGTTTTTT
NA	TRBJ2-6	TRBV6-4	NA	CASSEGSGANVLTF	TGTGCCAGCAGTGAGGGCTCTGGGGCCAACGTCCTGACTTTC
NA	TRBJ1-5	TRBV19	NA	CASMVGAGQPQHF	TGTGCCAGTATGGTAGGGGCTGGTCAGCCCCAGCATTTT
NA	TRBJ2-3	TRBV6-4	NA	CASSATGEGTDTQYF	TGTGCCAGCAGTGCTACAGGGGAGGGCACAGATACGCAGTATTTT
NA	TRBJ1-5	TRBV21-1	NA	CASSNNGDRLIGNQPQHF	TGTGCCAGCAGCAATAACGGGGATAGACTTATAGGCAATCAGCCCCAGCATTTT
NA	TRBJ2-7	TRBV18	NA	CASSPGGALSSYEQYF	TGTGCCAGCTCACCAGGAGGGGCACTGAGCTCCTACGAGCAGTACTTC
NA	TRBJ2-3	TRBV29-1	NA	CSVRVSTDTQYF	TGCAGCGTCAGGGTTTCCACAGATACGCAGTATTTT
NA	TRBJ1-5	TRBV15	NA	CATSRRDGWDQPQHF	TGTGCCACCAGCCGTCGCGACGGATGGGATCAGCCCCAGCATTTT
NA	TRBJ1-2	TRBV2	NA	CASKAGSGTVYGYTF	TGTGCCAGCAAAGCCGGTAGTGGGACGGTCTATGGCTACACCTTC
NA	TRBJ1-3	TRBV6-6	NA	CASSYSKENTIYF	TGTGCCAGCAGTTACTCGAAGGAAAACACCATATATTTT
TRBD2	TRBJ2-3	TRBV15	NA	CATSRATSGWAYF	TGTGCCACCAGCAGAGCAACTAGCGGATGGGCGTATTTT
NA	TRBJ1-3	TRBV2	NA	CASSVNDFSSGNTIYF	TGTGCCAGCAGTGTTAATGATTTCTCCTCTGGAAACACCATATATTTT
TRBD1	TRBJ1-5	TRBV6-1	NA	CASSEGTGEGYQPQHF	TGTGCCAGCAGTGAAGGAACAGGGGAGGGGTATCAGCCCCAGCATTTT
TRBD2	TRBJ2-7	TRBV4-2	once	CASSPGLAGYEQYF	TGTGCCAGCAGCCCCGGACTAGCGGGCTACGAGCAGTACTTC
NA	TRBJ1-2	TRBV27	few	CASSSRREGYYGYTF	TGTGCCAGCAGTTCCCGTCGAGAGGGGTACTATGGCTACACCTTC
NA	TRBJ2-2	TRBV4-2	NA	CASSHLGTGELFF	TGTGCCAGCAGCCACCTAGGGACCGGGGAGCTGTTTTTT
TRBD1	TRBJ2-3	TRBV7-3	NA	CASSLTGGADTDTQYF	TGTGCCAGCAGCTTGACAGGGGGCGCAGACACAGATACGCAGTATTTT
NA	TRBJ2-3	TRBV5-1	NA	CASSLELEADTQYF	TGCGCCAGCAGCTTGGAATTAGAGGCAGATACGCAGTATTTT
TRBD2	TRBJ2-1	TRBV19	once	CASTISLVAGGPAYNEQFF	TGTGCCAGTACCATTAGTCTCGTTGCGGGAGGGCCCGCATACAATGAGCAGTTCTTC
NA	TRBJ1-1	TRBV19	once	CASSMGLNTEAFF	TGTGCCAGTAGTATGGGACTTAACACTGAAGCTTTCTTT
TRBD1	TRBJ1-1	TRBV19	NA	CASSTRGLGNTEAFF	TGTGCCAGTAGTACCAGGGGGCTGGGGAACACTGAAGCTTTCTTT
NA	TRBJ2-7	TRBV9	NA	CASSVGRGTYEQYF	TGTGCCAGCAGCGTAGGACGGGGCACCTACGAGCAGTACTTC
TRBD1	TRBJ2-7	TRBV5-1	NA	CASSDGTGISYEQYF	TGCGCCAGCAGCGATGGGACAGGAATCTCCTACGAGCAGTACTTC
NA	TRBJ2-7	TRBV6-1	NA	CASSEGLGQISYEQYF	TGTGCCAGCAGTGAAGGTCTGGGGCAGATCTCCTACGAGCAGTACTTC
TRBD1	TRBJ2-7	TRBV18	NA	CASSRDRSYEQYF	TGTGCCAGCTCCCGGGACAGGTCCTACGAGCAGTACTTC
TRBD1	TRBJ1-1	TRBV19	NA	CASSIRTGAPGNTEAFF	TGTGCCAGTAGTATACGGACAGGGGCGCCCGGGAACACTGAAGCTTTCTTT
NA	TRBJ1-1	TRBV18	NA	CASSPRSQNEAFF	TGTGCCAGCTCACCACGTTCACAGAATGAAGCTTTCTTT
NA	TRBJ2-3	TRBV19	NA	CASSVRASGTDTQYF	TGTGCCAGTAGCGTCCGGGCCTCGGGCACAGATACGCAGTATTTT
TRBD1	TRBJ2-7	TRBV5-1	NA	CASSPRQGYEQYF	TGCGCCAGCAGCCCCCGACAGGGCTACGAGCAGTACTTC
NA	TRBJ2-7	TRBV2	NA	CASLEVLGTTYEQYF	TGTGCCAGCCTAGAGGTCTTGGGGACAACCTACGAGCAGTACTTC
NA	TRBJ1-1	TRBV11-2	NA	CASSLESIGGTEAFF	TGTGCCAGCAGCTTAGAATCAATAGGGGGCACTGAAGCTTTCTTT
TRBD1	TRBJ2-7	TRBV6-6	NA	CASSLLQGAGEQYF	TGTGCCAGCAGCCTATTACAGGGGGCGGGAGAGCAGTACTTC
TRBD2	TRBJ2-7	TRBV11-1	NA	CASSPGLADLYEQYF	TGTGCCAGCAGCCCAGGACTAGCGGACCTCTACGAGCAGTACTTC
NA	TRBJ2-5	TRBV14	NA	CASSQERSYQETQYF	TGTGCCAGCAGCCAAGAACGTTCGTACCAAGAGACCCAGTACTTC
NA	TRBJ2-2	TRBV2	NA	CASSDLWRGDTGELFF	TGTGCCAGCAGCGACCTTTGGCGGGGTGACACCGGGGAGCTGTTTTTT
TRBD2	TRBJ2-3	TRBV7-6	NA	CASSLSPSGGARNTQYF	TGTGCCAGCAGCTTAAGCCCCTCGGGGGGGGCGCGAAATACGCAGTATTTT
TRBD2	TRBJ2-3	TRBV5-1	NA	CASSLGLAGDWSTDTQYF	TGCGCCAGCAGCTTGGGGCTAGCGGGGGATTGGAGCACAGATACGCAGTATTTT
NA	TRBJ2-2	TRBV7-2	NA	CASSLGGNFLRTGELFF	TGTGCCAGCAGCTTAGGGGGGAACTTTCTAAGAACCGGGGAGCTGTTTTTT
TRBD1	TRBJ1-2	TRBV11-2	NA	CASSLGGGTGEYGYTF	TGTGCCAGCAGCTTAGGTGGGGGGACAGGGGAATATGGCTACACCTTC
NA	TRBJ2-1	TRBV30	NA	CAWSVRTNEQFF	TGTGCCTGGAGTGTACGGACGAATGAGCAGTTCTTC
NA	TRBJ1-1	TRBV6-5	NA	CASSYSSSGRAFF	TGTGCCAGCAGTTACTCGAGCTCTGGTAGAGCTTTCTTT
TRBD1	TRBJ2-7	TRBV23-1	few	CASSQSGDRVYEQYF	TGCGCCAGCAGTCAATCAGGGGACAGGGTCTACGAGCAGTACTTC
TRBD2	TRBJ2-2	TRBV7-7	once	CASSWTSGGAAGELFF	TGTGCTAGCAGCTGGACTAGCGGGGGGGCGGCCGGGGAGCTGTTTTTT
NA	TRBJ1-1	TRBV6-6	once	CASSYRGWAFF	TGTGCCAGCAGTTACAGAGGGTGGGCTTTCTTT
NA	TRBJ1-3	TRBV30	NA	CAWKYSGNTIYF	TGTGCCTGGAAGTACTCTGGAAACACCATATATTTT
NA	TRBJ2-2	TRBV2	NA	CASSPELNTGELFF	TGTGCCAGCAGCCCAGAACTTAACACCGGGGAGCTGTTTTTT
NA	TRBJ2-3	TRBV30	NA	CAWSVRYGRTDTQYF	TGTGCCTGGAGTGTAAGATACGGGCGTACAGATACGCAGTATTTT
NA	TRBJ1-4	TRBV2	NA	CASSAGTVGKLFF	TGTGCCAGCAGCGCGGGGACCGTCGGAAAACTGTTTTTT
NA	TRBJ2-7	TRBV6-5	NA	CASSYGRERDEQYF	TGTGCCAGCAGTTACGGCCGGGAGAGGGACGAGCAGTACTTC
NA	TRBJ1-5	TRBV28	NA	CASRPTDGSAGQPQHF	TGTGCCAGCAGGCCGACGGACGGATCGGCTGGTCAGCCCCAGCATTTT
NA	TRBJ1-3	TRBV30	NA	CAWSVGNTIYF	TGTGCCTGGAGTGTAGGAAACACCATATATTTT
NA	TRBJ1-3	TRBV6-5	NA	CASSLLSGAGNTIYF	TGTGCCAGCAGCTTACTCTCAGGGGCTGGAAACACCATATATTTT
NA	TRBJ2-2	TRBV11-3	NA	CASSYIGGELFF	TGTGCCAGCAGCTACATAGGGGGGGAGCTGTTTTTT
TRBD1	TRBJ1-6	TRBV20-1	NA	CSAGQGAPLHF	TGCAGTGCTGGACAGGGGGCACCCCTCCACTTT
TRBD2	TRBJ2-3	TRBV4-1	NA	CASSQVPQRGGTNLNTQYF	TGCGCCAGCAGCCAAGTGCCCCAGCGGGGGGGTACTAACCTAAATACGCAGTATTTT
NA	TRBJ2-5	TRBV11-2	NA	CASSSTRAGWSGTQYF	TGTGCCAGCAGCTCGACCCGGGCAGGCTGGTCGGGGACCCAGTACTTC